This T cell receptor (beta chain) was sequenced during a study of shared clonotypes between healthy human individuals. About the study: Each donor had three CD4 naive, three CD4 memory, two CD8 naive and one CD8 memory plate.

Deep level was the assay's run setting. In the study's own analysis: Filtering differed for immunoSEQ, which gave only junction sequences without quality scores. TCRdb's table, derived via immunoSEQ multiplex PCR, lists solely in-frame clones and lacks some. That table is the source of V, J and clone size, and D and trimming were worked out from the DNA. The sample has around 2.1 million clones; 85% to 95% are singletons. Naive CD8 isolation took CD45RO-negative cells positively selected for CCR7 and excluded terminally differentiated effector memory CD45RA+ cells. CDR1 MNHNS and CDR2 SASEGT come from the germline V gene. This CDR3 is built from 11 residues. Trimming removed 8 bases at V and 3 bases at J, with 5 bases between.

The sample taken for sequencing was naive CD8+ T cells from PBMCs. The chain employs TRBV6-1 and TRBJ2-1; D unresolved. This clonotype was obtained from a man aged 18 to 29 in good health. Some clones in this sample may be carry-over from other donors' samples. The CDR3 protein is CASVSYNEQFF. CDR3 coding DNA: TGTGCCAGCGTGAGCTACAATGAGCAGTTCTTC.